This record concerns one TCR beta chain sequence. This specimen comes from a study of blood T cell repertoires in COVID-19. Study context: Sites across the United States, Italy and Spain contributed samples from acute and convalescent COVID-19. PBMCs, B-cell-depleted T cells, or T cells provided the cDNA or gDNA that made up the material.

With 0 bases removed from V and 1 base from J, the gap between germline ends came to 15 bases. This CDR3 comprises 17 residues. Germline V gene lookup returns CDR1 SGHRS and CDR2 YFSETQ. Per the study methods: Estimation of nucleated cell counts was performed using reference gene primer amplification. TCRdb's table, derived via immunoSEQ multiplex PCR, lists solely in-frame clones and lacks some. The V and J calls and the clone size are those of that table, but D and trimming were determined from the DNA. The table has 25,000 or so clones, approximately 87% seen once. The sequence derives from a human donor in a cohort sampled during active COVID-19. The sequencing input was peripheral blood. This chain uses TRBV5-1 with TRBJ2-3; D is possibly TRBD1 (6 bases). The CDR3: CASSLGLGGRGTDTQYF. The CDR3 coding sequence is TGCGCCAGCAGCTTGGGGCTTGGGGGCCGCGGCACAGATACGCAGTATTTT.